One and the same sample provided the 20 T cell receptor beta chains below, sequenced in a study of blood T cells in healthy people across ages. Then a second PCR, running roughly 7 to 11 cycles, was carried out with a sample-barcoded 5' primer and a J-beta primer mix. Each CDR3 protein gets one entry after TCRdb re-called the 5' RACE reads with MiXCR. This sample has about 540,000 distinct CDR3 sequences; more than 20% occur once, and the top ten carry just under 9%. The sample was also linked to a second study, of T cells of mothers and their children.

The sample was blood. These TCRs come from a boy younger than 18 in good health.

The chain carries TRBV10-2 and TRBJ1-6; D gene unclear. Trimming shortened V by 0 bases and J by 8 bases, and 8 bases separated the two germline ends. Germline assignment: CDR1 WSHSY and CDR2 SAAADI. This CDR3 region has 14 residues. For the CDR3, the DNA is TGCGCCAGCAGTGAGTCCTCACGGGATTCACCCCTCCACTTT. Amino acids: CASSESSRDSPLHF.

The chain uses TRBV7-8 and TRBJ2-5, with D possibly called TRBD1 or TRBD2 (5 bases each). This CDR3 is 13 amino acids long. Germline loops: CDR1 SGHVS, CDR2 FQNEAQ. Trimming pared 3 bases from V and 5 bases from J, leaving 10 bases between. CDR3 DNA sequence: TGTGCCAGCAGCTTCGGGGACCCGGAGACCCAGTACTTC. This gives the protein CASSFGDPETQYF.

Here the CDR3 reads CATSRDISYNSPLHF. The DNA for the CDR3 is TGTGCCACCAGCAGGGACATTTCCTATAATTCACCCCTCCACTTT. The V call is TRBV15, the J call TRBJ1-6; D is perhaps TRBD1 (5 bases). The CDR3 contains 15 residues. CDR1 is LNHNV, CDR2 YYDKDF, per germline (reference sequence). V was cut by 3 bases and J by 1 base, with 7 bases left in between. The full variable domain, with the rest looked up from reference TRBV15 and TRBJ1-6, is DAMVIQNPRYQVTQFGKPVTLSCSQTLNHNVMYWYQQKSSQAPKLLFHYYDKDFNNEADTPDNFQSRRPNTSFCFLDIRSPGLGDTAMYLCATSRDISYNSPLHFGNGTRLTVT.

The chain has TRBV18 and TRBJ2-7; maybe TRBD2 (6 bases). V was shortened by 6 bases and J by 7 bases, with 16 bases between the two germline ends. The germline V gene encodes CDR1 KGHSH and CDR2 LQKENI. This CDR3 region has 13 residues. CDR3 in DNA: TGTGCCAGCTCCCCTCGCGGGGTTCGTGAGCAGTACTTC. Translating gives CASSPRGVREQYF.

This clonotype came up a few times. The gene calls are TRBV12-3 or TRBV12-4 and TRBJ2-7, with no clear D. The CDR3 consists of 14 residues. Trimming left V 7 bases short and J 2 bases short, with 15 bases between. CDR3 nucleotides: TGTGCCAGCACGGGCGAGCCCCCAACCTACGAGCAGTACTTC. It is translated as CASTGEPPTYEQYF.

This clonotype was found many times. The chain links TRBV24-1 to TRBJ2-5, with a possible D match to TRBD2 (6 bases). Trimming shortened V by 2 bases and J by 4 bases, and 10 bases separated the two germline ends. This CDR3 spans 14 amino acids. Germline values: CDR1 KGHDR, CDR2 SFDVKD. The CDR3 nucleotides are TGTGCCACCAGTGATTCGGGGGTTGGAGAGACCCAGTACTTC. Protein: CATSDSGVGETQYF.

This chain links TRBV4-1 with TRBJ2-2, with D possibly matching TRBD1 (6 bases). The germline V gene encodes CDR1 MGHRA and CDR2 YSYEKL. The V gene lost 3 bases and the J gene lost 3 bases, with 17 bases spanning the gap. CDR3 length equals 17 residues. This CDR3 reads CASSQKTGPGDTGELFF. As DNA, the CDR3 is TGCGCCAGCAGCCAGAAGACAGGACCGGGTGACACCGGGGAGCTGTTTTTT.

A few counts support this clonotype. The chain recombines TRBV15 with TRBJ2-3, with D possibly being TRBD2 (7 bases). CDR3 length: 16 residues. Deletions cut 1 base from V and 1 base from J, with 12 bases between. Germline lookup yields CDR1 LNHNV and CDR2 YYDKDF (reference sequence). The DNA of the CDR3 is TGTGCCACCAGCAGAGGGGGGGGCAGGGGCACAGATACGCAGTATTTT. Encoded protein: CATSRGGGRGTDTQYF.

The V call is TRBV6-4, the J call TRBJ2-1; D unresolved. CDR3 length: 16 residues. Germline CDR1 and CDR2: MRHNA and SNTAGT. V dropped 0 bases and J dropped 6 bases, with 15 bases sitting between them. The CDR3: CASSDSWQITGNEQFF. In nucleotides, the CDR3 is TGTGCCAGCAGTGACTCGTGGCAAATCACGGGCAATGAGCAGTTCTTC.

At least ten counts were recorded for this clonotype. V and J are TRBV29-1 and TRBJ1-2; possibly TRBD1 for D (6 bases). The ends were cut back, 6 bases at V and 2 bases at J, with 7 bases in the middle. The germline V gene has CDR1 SQVTM and CDR2 ANQGSEA. This CDR3 spans 11 amino acids. Written as DNA, the CDR3 is TGCAGCGTCGGACAGAACTATGGCTACACCTTC. Its translation: CSVGQNYGYTF.

The chain combines TRBV20-1 with TRBJ2-3; D remains ambiguous. Trimming removed 5 bases at V and 2 bases at J, with 14 bases between. CDR3 size: 14 residues. Germline V gene data show CDR1 as DFQATT and CDR2 as SNEGSKA (reference sequence). The CDR3 here is CSAQLFGHTDTQYF. The CDR3 DNA is TGCAGTGCTCAACTTTTTGGGCACACAGATACGCAGTATTTT.

The chain combines TRBV7-2 with TRBJ1-5; D is ambiguous. The CDR3 runs to 13 residues. Germline CDR1 is SGHTA and CDR2 is FQGNSA. The V gene lost 3 bases and the J gene lost 4 bases, with 7 bases spanning the gap. The CDR3 nucleotides are TGTGCCAGCAGCTTGTGGGAAAATCAGCCCCAGCATTTT. It codes for CASSLWENQPQHF.

V and J are TRBV27 and TRBJ1-1; D gene uncertain. In germline, CDR1 is MNHEY, CDR2 SMNVEV (reference sequence). The CDR3 extends over 14 amino acids. The V gene lost 4 bases and the J gene lost 1 base, with 10 bases spanning the gap. The CDR3 spells CASSSPTQNTEAFF. Here the CDR3 DNA reads TGTGCCAGCAGTTCTCCGACTCAGAACACTGAAGCTTTCTTT.

This clonotype appeared once. This chain uses TRBV6-6 with TRBJ2-5, with D unresolved. The CDR3 length is 15 residues. The germline V gene has CDR1 MNHNY and CDR2 SVGAGI (reference sequence). V was clipped by 6 bases and J by 5 bases, with 19 bases between them. This CDR3 reads CASSNLGPKYETQYF. CDR3 bases: TGTGCCAGCAGCAACCTGGGCCCCAAGTACGAGACCCAGTACTTC.

The table lists this clonotype with a few counts. The J gene is TRBJ2-5, the V gene TRBV7-9, with 9 bases identical to TRBD2. CDR3 size: 17 residues. Germline CDR1 reads SEHNR; CDR2 reads FQNEAQ (reference sequence). Trimming cost V 3 bases and J 5 bases; bases outside gene matches: 13. The CDR3 reads CASSFDFGSSGMETQYF. In DNA, the CDR3 is TGTGCCAGCAGCTTCGATTTCGGGTCTAGCGGGATGGAGACCCAGTACTTC. The variable domain in full, completed from reference TRBV7-9 and TRBJ2-5, reads DTGVSQNPRHKITKRGQNVTFRCDPISEHNRLYWYRQTLGQGPEFLTYFQNEAQLEKSRLLSDRFSAERPKGSFSTLEIQRTEQGDSAMYLCASSFDFGSSGMETQYFGPGTRLLVL.

The chain combines TRBV12-5 with TRBJ2-1; unclear D gene. The germline gives CDR1 LGHNT, CDR2 FRNRAP. The CDR3 is 12 residues long. The V end lost 6 bases, the J end lost 8 bases, and 11 bases lay between the germline ends. Here the CDR3 reads CASGGHRDEQFF. In nucleotides, the CDR3 is TGTGCTAGTGGGGGCCACCGGGATGAGCAGTTCTTC.

This clonotype was counted a few times. The chain links TRBV7-2 to TRBJ2-3; 13 nucleotides agree with TRBD2. This CDR3 has 20 amino acids. Trimming removed 5 bases from V and 2 bases from J; junction bases left unmatched: 16. Germline values: CDR1 SGHTA, CDR2 FQGNSA. CDR3 nucleotide sequence: TGTGCCAGCAGCCCCACTAGACTAGCGGGAGGAGATGGATTCACAGATACGCAGTATTTT. Its protein product is CASSPTRLAGGDGFTDTQYF.

This clonotype has a handful of counts. This chain connects TRBV5-8 to TRBJ2-7; the D is unclear. Trimming removed 7 bases at V and 6 bases at J, with 20 bases between. CDR3 length equals 14 residues. CDR1 is SGHTS, CDR2 YDEGEE, per germline. CDR3 in amino acids: CASSMPPTRLEQYF. Here the CDR3 DNA reads TGTGCCAGCTCCATGCCCCCCACTCGGCTCGAGCAGTACTTC.

This clonotype was counted a few times. The chain combines TRBV20-1 with TRBJ1-4, with D possibly matching TRBD1 (5 bases). V dropped 5 bases and J dropped 7 bases, with 14 bases sitting between them. The CDR3 is 13 residues long. Germline CDR1 is DFQATT and CDR2 is SNEGSKA (reference sequence). The CDR3 DNA sequence: TGCAGTGCTCTTCGGACAAGCGGTGAAAAACTGTTTTTT. Residues: CSALRTSGEKLFF.

This clonotype was picked up a small number of times. V usage is TRBV4-3 and J usage is TRBJ2-5, with D maybe TRBD2 (6 bases). With the DNA end fitting TRBJ2-1 better, the J assignment may be wrong. This CDR3 has 15 residues. CDR1 is LGHNA, CDR2 YSLEER, per germline. The DNA for the CDR3 is TGCGCCAGCCAGCCTGAGCGGGCCATAAACAATGAGCAGTTCTTC. This sequence encodes CASQPERAINNEQFF.